One sample yielded the 21 T cell receptor beta chains listed below, sequenced in a study of blood T cells in healthy people across ages. Next came a second PCR, run for roughly 6 to 11 cycles, which used a sample-barcoded 5' primer along with a J-beta primer mix. TCRdb recomputed calls from the 5' RACE reads with MiXCR, one row per CDR3 protein. The sample carries 600,000 to 850,000 distinct CDR3 sequences, roughly 44% recorded once. The sequencing input was blood. The source is a woman aged 55 to 70 in good health.

The J gene is TRBJ2-1, the V gene TRBV6-5; 11 nucleotides agree with TRBD1. The CDR3 runs 17 residues. Germline CDR1 is MNHEY and CDR2 is SVGAGI. V was clipped by 2 bases and J by 3 bases; unmatched bases: 6. The chain's CDR3 is CASSYGGTGGNYNEQFF. CDR3 DNA sequence: TGTGCCAGCAGTTACGGGGGGACAGGGGGGAACTACAATGAGCAGTTCTTC.

A note on this clonotype: Being one base from a much bigger clone, this may be a read error. The rearrangement uses TRBV20-1 and TRBJ1-5, with 7 bases that match TRBD1. The germline V gene has CDR1 DFQATT and CDR2 SNEGSKA (reference sequence). V lost 1 base and J lost 6; bases outside the gene matches: 9. CDR3 size: 15 residues. In DNA form, the CDR3 reads TGCAGTGCTAGAGTCGGACAGGTGAACAGTCAGCCCCAGCATTTT. It is translated as CSARVGQVNSQPQHF.

As concerns this clonotype: One base away lies a much larger clone, so this may be a sequencing read error. The V gene is TRBV4-2, the J gene TRBJ2-1, with 9 nucleotides matching TRBD2. The CDR3 is 19 residues long. Germline CDR1 and CDR2: LGHNA and YNFKEQ. The CDR3 protein is CANSLVSGGGKTPYNEQFF. The CDR3 bases are TGTGCCAACAGCCTTGTTAGCGGGGGAGGCAAAACACCGTACAATGAGCAGTTCTTC.

V gene TRBV10-3 combines with J gene TRBJ2-7; TRBD2 agrees at 7 bases. V shed 2 bases, J shed 6 bases, and the junction held 4 bases outside the gene matches. Germline CDR1 and CDR2: ENHRY and SYGVKD. This CDR3 is 13 amino acids long. The CDR3 sequence: CAISEAGVSEQYF. The CDR3 coding sequence is TGTGCCATCAGTGAGGCGGGGGTATCCGAGCAGTACTTC.

The genes are TRBV2 and TRBJ2-1; 10 bases match TRBD2. Germline CDR1 SNHLY, CDR2 FYNNEI. J gave up 8 bases and V 7 bases, and 11 bases lay outside the gene matches. This CDR3 is built from 15 residues. The DNA of the CDR3 is TGTGCCAGCACTGGGACTAGCGACCATCGCTATGAGCAGTTCTTC. Its translation: CASTGTSDHRYEQFF.

This chain joins TRBV7-9 and TRBJ2-5; 8 nucleotides align to TRBD1. Trimming removed 6 bases from V and 11 bases from J; junction bases left unmatched: 5. The germline V gene has CDR1 SEHNR and CDR2 FQNEAQ (reference sequence). This CDR3 is built from 11 residues. The CDR3 is CASSPRDRQYF. The CDR3 DNA sequence: TGTGCCAGCAGTCCTAGGGACAGGCAGTACTTC.

This clonotype turned up a few times. The V and J genes are TRBV15 and TRBJ2-1, with D hard to call. CDR1 is LNHNV, CDR2 YYDKDF, per germline (reference sequence). This CDR3 has 15 amino acids. V was clipped by 1 base and J by 1 base, with 8 bases between them. This CDR3 is CATSRAKGSYNEQFF. In DNA, the CDR3 is TGTGCCACCAGCAGAGCCAAGGGATCCTACAATGAGCAGTTCTTC.

This clonotype occurred many times. The V gene is TRBV29-1, the J gene TRBJ2-5, with TRBD2 as a possible D gene (5 bases). With 6 bases removed from V and 5 bases from J, the gap between germline ends came to 16 bases. This CDR3 has 13 residues. Germline values: CDR1 SQVTM, CDR2 ANQGSEA. CDR3 sequence reads: CSVAPGSGETQYF. CDR3 nucleotide sequence: TGCAGCGTGGCACCGGGGTCCGGGGAGACCCAGTACTTC. Drawing the rest from reference TRBV29-1 and TRBJ2-5, the complete variable domain is SAVISQKPSRDICQRGTSLTIQCQVDSQVTMMFWYRQQPGQSLTLIATANQGSEATYESGFVIDKFPISRPNLTFSTLTVSNMSPEDSSIYLCSVAPGSGETQYFGPGTRLLVL.

The rearrangement joins TRBV4-2 to TRBJ2-5; D is unclear. The CDR3 spans 14 residues. The V and J ends lost 1 base and 11 bases respectively, with 17 bases between them. The germline V gene has CDR1 LGHNA and CDR2 YNFKEQ. CDR3 DNA sequence: TGTGCCAGCAGCCAAGTGGGTCACGACAATGAGCAGTACTTC. Translation gives CASSQVGHDNEQYF.

The chain employs TRBV5-1 and TRBJ2-7; TRBD2 agrees at 10 bases. The germline CDR1 and CDR2 sequences are SGHRS and YFSETQ. V shed 1 base and J 7 bases; nucleotides not matched to a gene: 20. The CDR3 extends over 19 amino acids. CDR3 sequence: CASSLYPPGTSVSPDEQYF. CDR3 sequence (DNA): TGCGCCAGCAGCTTGTATCCACCGGGGACTAGCGTCTCCCCCGATGAGCAGTACTTC. The full variable domain, its missing parts supplied by reference TRBV5-1 and TRBJ2-7, is KAGVTQTPRYLIKTRGQQVTLSCSPISGHRSVSWYQQTPGQGLQFLFEYFSETQRNKGNFPGRFSGRQFSNSRSEMNVSTLELGDSALYLCASSLYPPGTSVSPDEQYFGPGTRLTVT.

The chain is built from TRBV5-1 and TRBJ2-1; 16 bases match TRBD2. Losses at the gene ends were 4 bases for V and 9 bases for J; bases not matched to a gene: 4. The germline V gene has CDR1 SGHRS and CDR2 YFSETQ. The CDR3 runs to 15 residues. CDR3 residues: CASSTGTSGRVEQFF. The CDR3 bases are TGCGCCAGCAGCACCGGGACTAGCGGGAGGGTTGAGCAGTTCTTC. Looking up the rest from reference TRBV5-1 and TRBJ2-1 gives the full variable domain: KAGVTQTPRYLIKTRGQQVTLSCSPISGHRSVSWYQQTPGQGLQFLFEYFSETQRNKGNFPGRFSGRQFSNSRSEMNVSTLELGDSALYLCASSTGTSGRVEQFFGPGTRLTVL.

This clonotype came up a few times. The chain recombines TRBV7-3 with TRBJ2-2; D is undetermined. Trimming shortened V by 2 bases and J by 8 bases, and 6 bases separated the two germline ends. CDR1 is SGHTA, CDR2 FQGTGA, per germline. This CDR3 has 12 amino acids. The CDR3 here is CASSLYPGELFF. In DNA, the CDR3 is TGTGCCAGCAGCTTATACCCGGGGGAGCTGTTTTTT.

This chain links TRBV28 with TRBJ2-3, with D unresolved. Trimming stripped 3 bases from V and 4 bases from J, with 11 bases between. The CDR3 runs 14 residues. Germline CDR1 MDHEN, CDR2 SYDVKM. CDR3 nucleotide sequence: TGTGCCAGCAGTTTGAAGGGCAGCGCAGATACGCAGTATTTT. It yields the protein CASSLKGSADTQYF.

This clonotype was counted a few times. The chain uses TRBV29-1 and TRBJ1-5, with TRBD1 matching 9 bases. Germline assignment: CDR1 SQVTM and CDR2 ANQGSEA. The CDR3 consists of 18 residues. V gave up 6 bases and J gave up 0 bases; unmatched junction bases: 15. The CDR3 spells CSVDPGQGPGTSNQPQHF. CDR3 in DNA: TGCAGCGTCGACCCCGGACAGGGGCCCGGCACTAGCAATCAGCCCCAGCATTTT.

As regards this clonotype: One end of the junction is discordant with germline, which a read error may explain. The gene calls are TRBV7-2 and TRBJ1-2; 9 bases fit TRBD1. CDR1 SGHTA and CDR2 FQGNSA come from the germline V gene. The length of the CDR3 is 15 residues. CDR3 in amino acids: CASSARDRDLYGYNF. The CDR3 DNA reads TGTGCCAGCAGCGCCCGGGACAGGGACCTCTATGGCTACAACTTC.

This clonotype was recorded a few times. This chain links TRBV4-2 with TRBJ2-1; 7 bases align to TRBD2. This CDR3 region has 15 residues. Germline assignment: CDR1 LGHNA and CDR2 YNFKEQ. Trimming cost V 4 bases and J 7 bases; bases outside gene matches: 10. CDR3 residues: CASSLPGGRSNEQFF. Here the CDR3 DNA reads TGTGCCAGCAGCCTACCTGGCGGGAGAAGTAATGAGCAGTTCTTC.

This chain links TRBV4-2 with TRBJ1-2; possible D gene TRBD1, 6 bases. The V gene's germline CDR1 is LGHNA and CDR2 YNFKEQ. With 2 bases removed from V and 7 bases from J, the gap between germline ends came to 11 bases. This CDR3 is built from 13 residues. Here the CDR3 reads CASSQSTGAGYTF. The CDR3 DNA is TGTGCCAGCAGCCAATCGACAGGCGCTGGCTACACCTTC.

About this clonotype: Being one base from a much bigger clone, this may be a read error. This chain joins TRBV29-1 and TRBJ2-5; 14 bases match TRBD2. This CDR3 is built from 14 residues. The germline V gene has CDR1 SQVTM and CDR2 ANQGSEA. CDR3 bases: TGCAGCGTAAGACTAGCGGGAGGGCAAGAGACCCTGTACTTC. This encodes CSVRLAGGQETLYF.

This clonotype was observed at least ten times. The chain recombines TRBV27 with TRBJ2-7; D is possibly TRBD2 (6 bases). The V gene's germline CDR1 is MNHEY and CDR2 SMNVEV (reference sequence). V was clipped by 3 bases and J by 0 bases, with 12 bases between them. This CDR3 comprises 15 residues. Here the CDR3 reads CASSFGGVPSYEQYF. In DNA, the CDR3 is TGTGCCAGCAGTTTTGGCGGGGTTCCCTCCTACGAGCAGTACTTC.

This clonotype was counted once. This chain connects TRBV27 to TRBJ2-4; D gene unclear. Judging by the DNA end, TRBJ2-7 fits better; the J call may be wrong. The CDR3 sequence is 13 residues long. Germline V CDR1 and CDR2: MNHEY, SMNVEV (reference sequence). In DNA, the CDR3 is TGTGCCAGCAGCCCACCCGGGCGGAACGAGCAGTACTTC. This sequence encodes CASSPPGRNEQYF.

V is TRBV6-2 or TRBV6-3 and J is TRBJ2-1; 10 bases agree with TRBD2. The CDR3 extends over 16 amino acids. Germline-derived CDR1 and CDR2 are MNHEY and SVGEGT. V was pared by 7 bases and J by 9 bases, with 15 bases of the junction left unmatched. In DNA, the CDR3 is TGTGCCAGCACCCACTCACGACTAGCGGGCAAACCTGAGCAGTTCTTC. This encodes CASTHSRLAGKPEQFF.